Following are 18 T cell receptor beta chains from one sample sequenced in a study of Graves' ophthalmopathy and Graves' hyperthyroidism. Amplified TCR beta CDR3 regions were obtained using RNA transcripts as template. Second-round multiplex PCR came after a first-round RT-PCR that employed HTBI primers. One entry per CDR3 protein, called by TCRdb with MiXCR from the multiplex PCR reads. The table includes just over 600,000 distinct CDR3 sequences, 22% detected once. The specimen sequenced was peripheral blood. The origin of the receptors is a woman in her late teens or twenties with stable Graves' hyperthyroidism. Some clones in this sample may be carry-over from other donors' samples.

This clonotype was counted many times. The chain carries TRBV7-3 and TRBJ1-1; weak D call: TRBD1 (5 bases). The CDR3 extends over 13 amino acids. The V end lost 2 bases, the J end lost 6 bases, and 10 bases lay between the germline ends. Germline CDR1 reads SGHTA; CDR2 reads FQGTGA. In nucleotides, the CDR3 is TGTGCCAGCAGCTTAGGCGTGGGGGCTGAAGCTTTCTTT. Translated: CASSLGVGAEAFF.

This clonotype has only a few counts. This chain joins TRBV5-4 and TRBJ2-7; 10 bases align to TRBD2. The CDR3 loop spans 14 amino acids. CDR1 is SGHNT and CDR2 is YYREEE in the germline V gene (reference sequence). V lost 2 bases and J lost 5; bases outside the gene matches: 4. The CDR3 DNA reads TGTGCCAGCAGCTTAGGGACTAGCGTAAACGAGCAGTACTTC. It yields the protein CASSLGTSVNEQYF.

This clonotype was counted a few times. The V call is TRBV27, the J call TRBJ2-7; TRBD1 matches 10 bases. V gave up 5 bases and J gave up 6 bases; unmatched junction bases: 7. This CDR3 has 14 amino acids. Per germline, CDR1 MNHEY and CDR2 SMNVEV (reference sequence). The CDR3 is CASSRDRGNAEQYF. DNA for the CDR3: TGTGCCAGCAGTCGGGACAGGGGTAATGCCGAGCAGTACTTC.

Ten or more counts support this clonotype. The chain recombines TRBV11-3 with TRBJ1-1; D not resolved. Germline-derived CDR1 and CDR2 are SGHNT and YENEEA. Deletions cut 3 bases from V and 0 bases from J, with 5 bases between. CDR3 size: 13 residues. The CDR3 is CASSFEMNTEAFF. CDR3 DNA sequence: TGTGCCAGCAGCTTTGAAATGAACACTGAAGCTTTCTTT.

The CDR3 loop is CASSLDPQGAYEQYF. CDR3 coding DNA: TGTGCCAGCAGCTTAGATCCACAGGGGGCCTACGAGCAGTACTTC. This sequence joins TRBV11-2 and TRBJ2-7, with 8 nucleotides matching TRBD1. V trimming: 0 bases; J trimming: 2 bases; junction bases outside the gene matches: 3. Germline lookup yields CDR1 SGHAT and CDR2 FQNNGV. This CDR3 spans 15 amino acids.

This clonotype was found many times. The chain carries TRBV6-1 and TRBJ1-1; D is perhaps TRBD1 (5 bases). The CDR3 runs 15 residues. Germline loops: CDR1 MNHNS, CDR2 SASEGT. Trimming pared 4 bases from V and 10 bases from J, leaving 22 bases between. CDR3 region: CASSGPGTDVVGAFF. CDR3 DNA: TGTGCCAGCAGTGGACCCGGGACCGACGTTGTGGGAGCTTTCTTT.

Many counts were recorded for this clonotype. CDR3 amino acids: CASSPAGQETQYF. The CDR3 DNA is TGTGCCAGCAGTCCGGCGGGTCAAGAGACCCAGTACTTC. The V call is TRBV28, the J call TRBJ2-5, with D possibly matching TRBD2 (5 bases). The V gene's germline CDR1 is MDHEN and CDR2 SYDVKM. The V end lost 5 bases, the J end lost 2 bases, and 9 bases lay between the germline ends. The CDR3 consists of 13 residues.

A remark on this clonotype: Germline and junction disagree at one end, which may indicate a read error. The chain joins TRBV6-2 or TRBV6-3 to TRBJ2-2; 12 bases are a match to TRBD2. Germline CDR1 and CDR2: MNHEY and SVGEGT. The CDR3 runs to 16 residues. CDR3 nucleotide sequence: TGTGCCAGCACCTACGGACTAGCGGGGCCCGCCGGGGAGCTGTGTTTT. It is translated as CASTYGLAGPAGELCF.

This clonotype was recorded a few times. The chain uses TRBV4-3 and TRBJ1-2; no reliable D call. CDR1 is LGHNA, CDR2 YSLEER, per germline. V dropped 0 bases and J dropped 8 bases, with 16 bases sitting between them. CDR3 length equals 15 residues. For the CDR3, the DNA is TGCGCCAGCAGCCAAGAAGGTCAGGAATCTGGGGGCTACACCTTC. This sequence encodes CASSQEGQESGGYTF.

The gene calls are TRBV5-1 and TRBJ1-5, with 10 bases lining up with TRBD1. Germline lookup yields CDR1 SGHRS and CDR2 YFSETQ. The CDR3 extends over 14 amino acids. The V gene end was trimmed by 0 bases and the J gene end by 9 bases; junction bases not matched to a gene: 3. CDR3 sequence (DNA): TGCGCCAGCAGCTTGGGGGGACAGGGGATGCCCCAGCATTTT. Its translation is CASSLGGQGMPQHF.

The chain joins TRBV4-1 to TRBJ1-1; D gene unclear. The CDR3 has 14 amino acids. V lost 1 base and J lost 4, with 10 bases in between. Germline V gives CDR1 MGHRA, CDR2 YSYEKL. The chain's CDR3 is CASSQVPVTTEAFF. In DNA form, the CDR3 reads TGCGCCAGCAGCCAAGTACCGGTAACCACTGAAGCTTTCTTT.

This clonotype was detected only once. The CDR3 sequence is CASSPAAGYEQYF. Written as DNA, the CDR3 is TGTGCCAGCAGTCCGGCGGCAGGCTACGAGCAGTACTTC. This rearrangement joins TRBV7-6 to TRBJ2-7; D is unresolved. With 6 bases removed from V and 3 bases from J, the gap between germline ends came to 12 bases. Germline V gene lookup returns CDR1 SGHVS and CDR2 FNYEAQ. The CDR3 is 13 amino acids.

The chain couples TRBV20-1 to TRBJ1-1; D uncertain. This CDR3 spans 17 amino acids. CDR1 and CDR2 from the germline V gene are DFQATT and SNEGSKA (reference sequence). Trimming stripped 3 bases from V and 2 bases from J, with 22 bases between. DNA for the CDR3: TGCAGTGCTAGGGTGGAGGTGTTGGGGAATTATAACACTGAAGCTTTCTTT. This gives the protein CSARVEVLGNYNTEAFF.

This clonotype has a count of ten or more. This chain links TRBV11-2 with TRBJ1-1, with 7 bases that match TRBD1. This CDR3 has 14 residues. The V gene end was trimmed by 5 bases and the J gene end by 7 bases; junction bases not matched to a gene: 10. Germline V CDR1 and CDR2: SGHAT, FQNNGV. Here the CDR3 DNA reads TGTGCCAGCAGCCCCCAAGGGGGCAGGGATGAAGCTTTCTTT. Amino acids: CASSPQGGRDEAFF. Variable domain in full (rest from reference TRBV11-2 and TRBJ1-1): EAGVAQSPRYKIIEKRQSVAFWCNPISGHATLYWYQQILGQGPKLLIQFQNNGVVDDSQLPKDRFSAERLKGVDSTLKIQPAKLEDSAVYLCASSPQGGRDEAFFGQGTRLTVV.

This clonotype occurred many times. The chain links TRBV20-1 to TRBJ1-1; possible D gene TRBD1, 5 bases. Germline CDR1 reads DFQATT; CDR2 reads SNEGSKA (reference sequence). This CDR3 region has 12 residues. V was trimmed by 2 bases and J by 3 bases, leaving 7 bases between them. CDR3 sequence (DNA): TGCAGTGCTAGAATGGGGGACACTGAAGCTTTCTTT. Protein: CSARMGDTEAFF.

Comments on this clonotype: This may arise from a read error, as a much more abundant clone is one base away. The CDR3 spells CSATSPFRETQYF. The CDR3 DNA is TGCAGTGCAACAAGTCCCTTTCGGGAGACCCAGTACTTC. The chain is built from TRBV20-1 and TRBJ2-5; no definite D call. V was clipped by 6 bases and J by 5 bases, with 16 bases between them. This CDR3 has 13 residues. The V gene's germline CDR1 is DFQATT and CDR2 SNEGSKA (reference sequence).

Ten or more counts support this clonotype. This chain links TRBV13 with TRBJ1-1; D gene ambiguous. This CDR3 has 16 residues. Germline values: CDR1 PRHDT, CDR2 FYEKMQ (reference sequence). V was trimmed by 0 bases and J by 3 bases, leaving 14 bases between them. CDR3 bases: TGTGCCAGCAGCTTAGGGTACATGAACTGGGACACTGAAGCTTTCTTT. Its translation is CASSLGYMNWDTEAFF. Based on the CDR3 plus reference TRBV13 and TRBJ1-1, the full variable domain is AAGVIQSPRHLIKEKRETATLKCYPIPRHDTVYWYQQGPGQDPQFLISFYEKMQSDKGSIPDRFSAQQFSDYHSELNMSSLELGDSALYFCASSLGYMNWDTEAFFGQGTRLTVV.

This clonotype was seen at least ten times. The chain uses TRBV5-1 and TRBJ1-1; possible D gene TRBD1, 5 bases. V lost 2 bases and J 1 base, leaving 9 bases between the germline ends. In germline, CDR1 is SGHRS, CDR2 YFSETQ. This CDR3 region has 14 residues. The CDR3 bases are TGCGCCAGCAGCTTACGGGACCAGAACACTGAAGCTTTCTTT. Translation gives CASSLRDQNTEAFF.